This T cell receptor (beta chain) appears in the sequencing data of a study of T cell changes during pregnancy in multiple sclerosis. Method: immunoSEQ multiplex PCR; TCRdb's copy keeps in-frame clones and lacks some. The data show tens of thousands of clones, roughly 91% seen once. The length of the CDR3 is 13 residues. The trim removed 4 bases at V and 7 bases at J, leaving 7 bases unmatched. Germline V gives CDR1 MDHEN, CDR2 SYDVKM. The sequences come from peripheral blood, collected in the third trimester of pregnancy. V gene TRBV28 combines with J gene TRBJ2-7, with TRBD1 matching over 7 bases. The receptor was derived from a female donor in good health, enrolled as a control in a pregnancy study. The CDR3 here is CASSSTGTGEQYF. The CDR3 DNA sequence: TGTGCCAGCAGTTCGACAGGGACGGGGGAGCAGTACTTC.